This entry describes one T cell receptor beta chain. As yet, its antigen is unknown. The data were obtained in a study of T cell responses to AZD1222 COVID-19 vaccine. Germline V gives CDR1 SEHNR, CDR2 FQNEAQ (reference sequence). V was shortened by 7 bases and J by 7 bases, with 31 bases between the two germline ends. This CDR3 comprises 18 residues. The assay was immunoSEQ multiplex PCR, and TCRdb's table has in-frame clones only and misses some. Altogether about 100,000 clones are present, about 90% being singletons, with the ten largest covering around 4.4%. Study-wide results and limits: Distributed over spike, vaccine-associated CD4 TCRs predominated at 160-218 and 743-854.

This TCR was sampled from an adult in good health. The sequencing used peripheral blood, collected on day 0 of MenACWY control vaccination. This chain uses TRBV7-9 with TRBJ2-5; D possibly corresponds to TRBD2 (7 bases). The CDR3 DNA reads TGTGCCAGCAAAGGGGGGGCCCCGCGTGGTCCGGAGAAAGGGACCCAGTACTTC. Protein product: CASKGGAPRGPEKGTQYF.